This T cell receptor (beta chain) was identified in a study of OX40 agonist ivuxolimab in advanced cancers. At the level of the study: Partial responses were achieved by three patients, of whom one had hepatocellular carcinoma and two had cutaneous melanoma.

V lost 6 bases and J lost 9, with 12 bases in between. Germline CDR1 and CDR2: DFQATT and SNEGSKA (reference sequence). The CDR3 consists of 11 residues. The data were produced by immunoSEQ multiplex PCR, yet TCRdb's version contains in-frame clones alone and is incomplete. The top ten hold roughly 5.5% of the sample, which has roughly 69,000 clones, under 95% seen once. The sequences come from CD4+ or CD8+ T cells sorted from blood, collected in a trial of the OX40 agonist ivuxolimab. The TCR comes from an adult with an advanced solid tumor such as melanoma, head and neck, liver or kidney cancer. The chain links TRBV20-1 to TRBJ2-1, with D tentatively TRBD2 (6 bases). CDR3 region: CSAQSGPEQFF. For the CDR3, the DNA is TGCAGTGCCCAAAGCGGGCCTGAGCAGTTCTTC.